This is a list of T cell receptor beta chains from one sample in a study of T cells in tuberculosis. Some clones are missing from TCRdb's copy, which holds only in-frame ones; the method was immunoSEQ multiplex PCR. This table holds over 30,000 clones, about nine tenths found once. The sequencing input was PBMCs. The origin of the receptors is a donor between 10 and 35 years old with latent tuberculosis or without tuberculosis infection. Some clones in this sample may be carry-over from other donors' samples. Both conserved end residues are part of each CDR3. The D gene is left open where the match is weak. The size of a clone is reported for some rows only, either as once, few or many, or as a class for expanded clones.

abundance: NA; v_gene: TRBV9; d_gene: TRBD1; j_gene: TRBJ2-1; CDR3aa: CASTLTGSHNEQFF; CDR3nt: TGTGCCAGCACCCTGACAGGGTCTCACAATGAGCAGTTCTTC
abundance: NA; v_gene: TRBV5-5; d_gene: NA; j_gene: TRBJ1-1; CDR3aa: CASSLGQRNTEAFF; CDR3nt: TGTGCCAGCAGCTTGGGACAGAGGAACACTGAAGCTTTCTTT
abundance: NA; v_gene: TRBV5-1; d_gene: NA; j_gene: TRBJ2-1; CDR3aa: CASTLRGTEQFF; CDR3nt: TGCGCCAGCACCTTGAGGGGTACTGAGCAGTTCTTC
abundance: NA; v_gene: TRBV4-2; d_gene: NA; j_gene: TRBJ2-7; CDR3aa: CASSQERNLNYEQYF; CDR3nt: TGTGCCAGCAGCCAAGAGAGAAACCTAAACTACGAGCAGTACTTC
abundance: NA; v_gene: TRBV4-1; d_gene: TRBD2; j_gene: TRBJ2-7; CDR3aa: CASSHGLASSGEQYF; CDR3nt: TGCGCCAGCAGCCACGGACTAGCCTCCTCGGGAGAGCAGTACTTC
abundance: NA; v_gene: TRBV19; d_gene: NA; j_gene: TRBJ1-2; CDR3aa: CASSEQGPGYTF; CDR3nt: TGTGCCAGTAGTGAACAGGGTCCTGGCTACACCTTC
abundance: few; v_gene: TRBV5-6; d_gene: TRBD1; j_gene: TRBJ2-7; CDR3aa: CASSLRDRGSYEQYF; CDR3nt: TGTGCCAGCAGCTTGCGGGACAGGGGCTCCTACGAGCAGTACTTC
abundance: once; v_gene: TRBV27; d_gene: NA; j_gene: TRBJ1-1; CDR3aa: CASRLTENTEAFF; CDR3nt: TGTGCCAGCCGACTGACAGAGAACACTGAAGCTTTCTTT
abundance: NA; v_gene: TRBV4-1; d_gene: NA; j_gene: TRBJ2-1; CDR3aa: CASSRPLLVPSSYNEQFF; CDR3nt: TGCGCCAGCAGCCGCCCATTACTAGTCCCAAGCTCCTACAATGAGCAGTTCTTC
abundance: NA; v_gene: TRBV2; d_gene: TRBD1; j_gene: TRBJ1-2; CDR3aa: CASSPGTGAFKSYGYTF; CDR3nt: TGTGCCAGCAGTCCCGGGACAGGGGCCTTTAAGAGCTATGGCTACACCTTC
abundance: few; v_gene: TRBV30; d_gene: TRBD1; j_gene: TRBJ2-1; CDR3aa: CAWSRDSYNEQFF; CDR3nt: TGTGCCTGGAGTCGGGACAGTTACAATGAGCAGTTCTTC